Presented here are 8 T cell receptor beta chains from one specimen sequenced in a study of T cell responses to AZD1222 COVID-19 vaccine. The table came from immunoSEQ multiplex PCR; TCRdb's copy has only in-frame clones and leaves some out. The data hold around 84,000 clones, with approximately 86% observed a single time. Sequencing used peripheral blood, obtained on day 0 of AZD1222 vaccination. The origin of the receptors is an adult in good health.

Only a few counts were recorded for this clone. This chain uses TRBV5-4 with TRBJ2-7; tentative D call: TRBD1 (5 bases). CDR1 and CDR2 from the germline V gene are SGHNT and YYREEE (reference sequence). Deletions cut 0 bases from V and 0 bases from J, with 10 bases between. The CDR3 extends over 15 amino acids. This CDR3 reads CASSLGQGNSYEQYF. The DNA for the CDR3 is TGTGCCAGCAGCTTGGGGCAGGGCAACTCCTACGAGCAGTACTTC.

The CDR3 protein is CSATVAYEQYF. CDR3 coding DNA: TGCAGTGCTACAGTGGCCTACGAGCAGTACTTC. J is TRBJ2-7 and V is TRBV20-1; D call uncertain. The germline V gene has CDR1 DFQATT and CDR2 SNEGSKA (reference sequence). Deletions cut 4 bases from V and 2 bases from J, with 6 bases between. CDR3 length equals 11 residues.

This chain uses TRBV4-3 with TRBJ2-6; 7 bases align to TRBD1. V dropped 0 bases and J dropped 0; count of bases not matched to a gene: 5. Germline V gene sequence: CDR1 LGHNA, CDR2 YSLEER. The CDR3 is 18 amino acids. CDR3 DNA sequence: TGCGCCAGCAGCCAAGATCCGGGACAGTTCTCTGGGGCCAACGTCCTGACTTTC. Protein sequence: CASSQDPGQFSGANVLTF.

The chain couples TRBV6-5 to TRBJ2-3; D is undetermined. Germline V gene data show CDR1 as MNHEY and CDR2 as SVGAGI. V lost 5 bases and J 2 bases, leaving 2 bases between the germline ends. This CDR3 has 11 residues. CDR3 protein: CASSNTDTQYF. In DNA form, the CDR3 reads TGTGCCAGCAGTAACACAGATACGCAGTATTTT.

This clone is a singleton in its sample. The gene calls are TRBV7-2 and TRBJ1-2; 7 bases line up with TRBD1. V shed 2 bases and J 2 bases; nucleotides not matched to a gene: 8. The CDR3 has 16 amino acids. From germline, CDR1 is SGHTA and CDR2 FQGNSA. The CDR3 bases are TGTGCCAGCAGCTTAAGTCGGCCAGGGGGAAACTATGGCTACACCTTC. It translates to CASSLSRPGGNYGYTF.

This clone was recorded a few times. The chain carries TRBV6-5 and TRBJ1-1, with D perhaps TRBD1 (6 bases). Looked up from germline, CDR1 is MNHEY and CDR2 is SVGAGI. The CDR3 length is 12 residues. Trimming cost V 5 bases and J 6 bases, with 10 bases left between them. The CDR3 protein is CASSPNRAEAFF. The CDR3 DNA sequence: TGTGCCAGCAGTCCAAACAGGGCTGAAGCTTTCTTT.

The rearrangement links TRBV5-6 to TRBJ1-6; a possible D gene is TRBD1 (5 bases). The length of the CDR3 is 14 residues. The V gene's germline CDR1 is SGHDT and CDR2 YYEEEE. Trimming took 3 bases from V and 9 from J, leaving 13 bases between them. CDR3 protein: CASSWGQGFSPLHF. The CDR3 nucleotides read TGTGCCAGCAGCTGGGGCCAGGGTTTTTCACCCCTCCACTTT.

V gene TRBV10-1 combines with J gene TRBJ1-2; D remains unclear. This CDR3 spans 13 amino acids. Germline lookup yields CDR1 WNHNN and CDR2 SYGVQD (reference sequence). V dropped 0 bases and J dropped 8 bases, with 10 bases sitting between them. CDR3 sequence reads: CASSESIGYGYTF. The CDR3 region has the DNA TGCGCCAGCAGTGAGTCTATAGGGTACGGCTACACCTTC.